The T cell receptor beta chain under discussion was sequenced for a study of technical replicates of blood from several donors. The repertoire was sequenced with immunoSEQ multiplex PCR; TCRdb's copy has only in-frame clones and lacks some. The sample shows roughly 57,000 clones, 90% to 95% of them seen only once. The clonotype was recovered from a human donor in good health. Some clones in this sample may be carry-over from other donors' samples. Sequenced material: PBMCs.

The CDR3 loop reads CASSNRGATEAFF. CDR3 nucleotide sequence: TGTGCCAGCAGTAACAGGGGAGCCACTGAAGCTTTCTTT. The chain carries TRBV2 and TRBJ1-1, with TRBD1 identical over 7 bases. The CDR3 loop spans 13 amino acids. Germline V gene data show CDR1 as SNHLY and CDR2 as FYNNEI. V lost 5 bases, J lost 4 bases, and 4 bases stayed unmatched.